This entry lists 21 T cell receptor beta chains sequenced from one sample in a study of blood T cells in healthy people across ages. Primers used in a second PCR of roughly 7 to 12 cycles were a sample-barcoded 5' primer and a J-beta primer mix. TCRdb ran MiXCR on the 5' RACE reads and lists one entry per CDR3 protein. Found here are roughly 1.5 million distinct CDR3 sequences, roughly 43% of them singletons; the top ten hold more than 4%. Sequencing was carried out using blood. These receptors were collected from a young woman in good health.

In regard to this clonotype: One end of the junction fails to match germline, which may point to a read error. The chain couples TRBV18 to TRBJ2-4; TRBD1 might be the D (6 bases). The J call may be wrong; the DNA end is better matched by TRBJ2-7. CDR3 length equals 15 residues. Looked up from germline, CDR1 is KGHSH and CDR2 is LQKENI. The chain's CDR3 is CASPPVGRGKYEQYF. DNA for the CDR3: TGTGCCAGCCCACCTGTTGGCAGGGGAAAATACGAGCAGTACTTC.

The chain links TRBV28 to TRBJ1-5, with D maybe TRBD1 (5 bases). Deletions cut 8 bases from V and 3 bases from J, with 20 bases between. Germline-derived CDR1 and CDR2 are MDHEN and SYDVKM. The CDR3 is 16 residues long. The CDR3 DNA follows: TGTGCCAGCCTTTCGGGGGACCGATACGACAATCAGCCCCAGCATTTT. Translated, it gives CASLSGDRYDNQPQHF.

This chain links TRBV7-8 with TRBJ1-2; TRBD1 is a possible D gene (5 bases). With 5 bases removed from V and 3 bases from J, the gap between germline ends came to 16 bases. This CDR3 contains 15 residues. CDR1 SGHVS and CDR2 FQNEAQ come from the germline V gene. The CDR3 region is CASSPLGREDYGYTF. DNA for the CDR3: TGTGCCAGCAGCCCCCTCGGCAGGGAGGACTATGGCTACACCTTC.

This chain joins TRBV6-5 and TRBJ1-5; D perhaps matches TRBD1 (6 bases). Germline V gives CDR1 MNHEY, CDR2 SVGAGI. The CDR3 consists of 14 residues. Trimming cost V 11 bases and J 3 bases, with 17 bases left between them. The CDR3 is CAAGGRGPNQPQHF. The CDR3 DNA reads TGTGCCGCTGGGGGCCGGGGTCCCAATCAGCCCCAGCATTTT.

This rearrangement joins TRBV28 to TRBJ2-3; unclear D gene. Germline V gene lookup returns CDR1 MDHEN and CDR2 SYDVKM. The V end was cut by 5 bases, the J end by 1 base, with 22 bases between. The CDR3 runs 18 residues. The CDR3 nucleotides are TGTGCCAGCAGTCAACCTGATCCGACTTTTGGGCGCACAGATACGCAGTATTTT. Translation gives CASSQPDPTFGRTDTQYF.

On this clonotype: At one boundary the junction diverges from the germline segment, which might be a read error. DNA for the CDR3: TGTGCCAGCAGTTTGGGCGTCCCGGACACCGGGGAGCTGTTTTTT. Its translation: CASSLGVPDTGELFF. This chain links TRBV5-5 with TRBJ2-2; D is unresolved. Germline V CDR1 and CDR2: SGHKS, YYEKEE (reference sequence). The CDR3 has 15 amino acids.

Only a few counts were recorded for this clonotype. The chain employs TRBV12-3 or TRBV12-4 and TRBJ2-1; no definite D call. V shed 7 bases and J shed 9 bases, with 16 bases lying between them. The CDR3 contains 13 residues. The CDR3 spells CASTERRNSEQFF. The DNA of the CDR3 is TGTGCCAGCACAGAAAGACGAAACAGTGAGCAGTTCTTC.

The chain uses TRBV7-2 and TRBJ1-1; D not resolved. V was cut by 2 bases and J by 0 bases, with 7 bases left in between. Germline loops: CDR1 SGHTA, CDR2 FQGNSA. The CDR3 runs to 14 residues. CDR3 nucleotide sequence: TGTGCCAGCAGCTTATGGACGGTGAACACTGAAGCTTTCTTT. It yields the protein CASSLWTVNTEAFF.

The CDR3 loop reads CSAPRDRSYQPQHF. Written as DNA, the CDR3 is TGCAGTGCTCCCCGGGACAGGTCTTATCAGCCCCAGCATTTT. The chain joins TRBV20-1 to TRBJ1-5; TRBD1 agrees at 8 bases. In germline, CDR1 is DFQATT, CDR2 SNEGSKA (reference sequence). V lost 5 bases to trimming and J lost 5 bases; unmatched junction nucleotides: 8. The CDR3 spans 14 residues.

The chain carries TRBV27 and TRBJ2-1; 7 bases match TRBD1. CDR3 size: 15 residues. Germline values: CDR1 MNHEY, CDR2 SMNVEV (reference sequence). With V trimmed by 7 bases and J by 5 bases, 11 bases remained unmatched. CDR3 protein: CASKRLGQPHNEQFF. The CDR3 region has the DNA TGTGCCAGCAAACGCCTGGGACAGCCCCACAATGAGCAGTTCTTC.

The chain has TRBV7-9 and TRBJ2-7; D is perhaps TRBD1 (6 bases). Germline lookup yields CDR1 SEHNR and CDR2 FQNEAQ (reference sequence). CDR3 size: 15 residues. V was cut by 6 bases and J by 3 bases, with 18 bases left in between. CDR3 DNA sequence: TGTGCCAGCAGTTTTGCTAGCCAGGGGAGCTACGAGCAGTACTTC. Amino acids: CASSFASQGSYEQYF.

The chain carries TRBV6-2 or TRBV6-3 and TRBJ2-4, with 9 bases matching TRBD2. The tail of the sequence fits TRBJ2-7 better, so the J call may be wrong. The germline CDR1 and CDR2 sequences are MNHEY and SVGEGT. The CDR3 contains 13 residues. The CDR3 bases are TGTGCCAGCCGCAATAGCGGGGGACGCGAGCAGTACTTC. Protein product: CASRNSGGREQYF.

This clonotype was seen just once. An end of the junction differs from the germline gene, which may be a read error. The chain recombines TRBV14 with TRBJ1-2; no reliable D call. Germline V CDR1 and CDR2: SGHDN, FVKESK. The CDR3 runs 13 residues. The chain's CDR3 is CASSRRTIYGYTF. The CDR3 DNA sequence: TGTGCCAGCTCACGCCGCACGATCTATGGCTACACTTTC.

As DNA, the CDR3 is TGTGCCAGCAGATCATCTAGCGGGTACACCGGGGAGCTGTTTTTT. Its protein is CASRSSSGYTGELFF. The V and J genes are TRBV7-2 and TRBJ2-2; TRBD2 agrees at 8 bases. V dropped 6 bases and J dropped 3; count of bases not matched to a gene: 6. Germline values: CDR1 SGHTA, CDR2 FQGNSA. CDR3 length: 15 amino acids.

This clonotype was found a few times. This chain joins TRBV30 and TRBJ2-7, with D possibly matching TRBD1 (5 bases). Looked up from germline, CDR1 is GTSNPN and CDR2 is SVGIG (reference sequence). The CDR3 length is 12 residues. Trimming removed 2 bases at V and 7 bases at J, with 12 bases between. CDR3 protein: CAWSTTGREQYF. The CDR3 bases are TGTGCCTGGAGTACCACAGGACGAGAGCAGTACTTC.

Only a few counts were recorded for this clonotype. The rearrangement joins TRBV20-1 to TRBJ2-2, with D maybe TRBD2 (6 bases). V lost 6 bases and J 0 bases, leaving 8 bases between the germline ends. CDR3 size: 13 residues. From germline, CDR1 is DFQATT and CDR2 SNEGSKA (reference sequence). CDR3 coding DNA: TGCAGTGCCCGACTAGCGAACACCGGGGAGCTGTTTTTT. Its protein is CSARLANTGELFF.

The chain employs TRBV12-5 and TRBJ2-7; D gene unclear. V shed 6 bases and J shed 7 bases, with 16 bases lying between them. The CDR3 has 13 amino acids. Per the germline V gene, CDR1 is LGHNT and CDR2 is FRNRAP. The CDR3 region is CASGPRANNEQYF. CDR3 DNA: TGTGCTAGTGGCCCTAGAGCGAACAATGAGCAGTACTTC. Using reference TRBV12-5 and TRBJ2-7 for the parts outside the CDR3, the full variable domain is DARVTQTPRHKVTEMGQEVTMRCQPILGHNTVFWYRQTMMQGLELLAYFRNRAPLDDSGMPKDRFSAEMPDATLATLKIQPSEPRDSAVYFCASGPRANNEQYFGPGTRLTVT.

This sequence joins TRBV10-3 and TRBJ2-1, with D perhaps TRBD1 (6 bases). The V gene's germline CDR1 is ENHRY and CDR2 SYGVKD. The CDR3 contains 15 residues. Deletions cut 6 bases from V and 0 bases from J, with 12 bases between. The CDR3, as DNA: TGTGCCATCAGGAGGGACATAAGCTCCTACAATGAGCAGTTCTTC. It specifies CAIRRDISSYNEQFF.

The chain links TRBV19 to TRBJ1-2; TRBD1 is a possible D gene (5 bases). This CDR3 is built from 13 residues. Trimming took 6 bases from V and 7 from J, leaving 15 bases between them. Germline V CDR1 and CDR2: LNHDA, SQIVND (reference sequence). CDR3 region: CASSPGPTGGYTF. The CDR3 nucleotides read TGTGCCAGTAGCCCGGGACCTACAGGTGGCTACACCTTC. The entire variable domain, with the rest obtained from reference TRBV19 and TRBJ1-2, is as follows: DGGITQSPKYLFRKEGQNVTLSCEQNLNHDAMYWYRQDPGQGLRLIYYSQIVNDFQKGDIAEGYSVSREKKESFPLTVTSAQKNPTAFYLCASSPGPTGGYTFGSGTRLTVV.

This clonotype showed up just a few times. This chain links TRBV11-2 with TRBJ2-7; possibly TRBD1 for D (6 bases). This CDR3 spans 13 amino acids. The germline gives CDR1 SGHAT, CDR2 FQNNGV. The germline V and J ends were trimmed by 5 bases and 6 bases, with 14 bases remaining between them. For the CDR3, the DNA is TGTGCCAGCAGCCTCACCGGCAGGGGCGAGCAGTACTTC. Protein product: CASSLTGRGEQYF.

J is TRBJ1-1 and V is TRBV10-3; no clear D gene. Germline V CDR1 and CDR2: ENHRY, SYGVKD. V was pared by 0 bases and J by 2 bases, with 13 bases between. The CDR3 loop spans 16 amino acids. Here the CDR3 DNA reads TGTGCCATCAGTGAGTCGAATTTCTTGCCAAACACTGAAGCTTTCTTT. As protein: CAISESNFLPNTEAFF.